This T cell receptor (beta chain) was recorded in a study of blood T cell repertoires in COVID-19. This clone has just one count. This CDR3 contains 14 residues. V trimming: 9 bases; J trimming: 5 bases; junction bases outside the gene matches: 7. Germline V gene data show CDR1 as LNHDA and CDR2 as SQIVND (reference sequence). Sequenced by immunoSEQ multiplex PCR; TCRdb stores in-frame clones only, minus some. The repertoire consists of about 220,000 clones, with around three quarters occurring once and the leading ten covering about 7%. The sample comprised peripheral blood. V usage is TRBV19 and J usage is TRBJ2-5; 12 bases are a match to TRBD1. This sequence originates from an older woman with acute or convalescent COVID-19. CDR3 loop: CASRDRGRAETQYF. The CDR3 DNA is TGTGCCAGCAGGGACAGGGGGCGCGCGGAGACCCAGTACTTC.